Here is one T cell receptor beta chain with its context. This entry comes from a study of T-cell memory formation after mild COVID-19. In germline, CDR1 is SQVTM, CDR2 ANQGSEA. The CDR3 loop spans 13 amino acids. J lost 5 bases, V lost 3 bases, and 7 bases had no gene match. TCRdb re-derived calls from the 5' RACE reads in MiXCR, one entry per CDR3 protein. The sample has 140,000 to 150,000 distinct CDR3 sequences; about 23% are singletons. This TCR came from an adult woman who had mild COVID-19 (a few samples of this study predate the infection). Cell type and time point are not known. The rearrangement joins TRBV29-1 to TRBJ2-7; 7 positions agree with TRBD1. Sequencing was performed on PBMCs or a T cell subset sorted from them (not recorded which). In DNA form, the CDR3 reads TGCAGCGTTGATCCACAGGGGTCCCACGAGCAGTACTTC. It yields the protein CSVDPQGSHEQYF.